The present T cell receptor (beta chain) was sequenced within a study of T cell responses to AZD1222 COVID-19 vaccine. V was pared by 1 base and J by 5 bases, with 9 bases between. This CDR3 has 13 amino acids. Germline CDR1 is GTSNPN and CDR2 is SVGIG (reference sequence). The repertoire was sequenced with immunoSEQ multiplex PCR; TCRdb's copy has only in-frame clones and lacks some. The table shows under 150,000 clones, with roughly nine tenths occurring only once. Points from the study as a whole: Spike was spanned by vaccine-associated CD4 TCRs, which were dominant at 160-218 and 743-854. Nearly half of spike-specific TCRs reportedly target variant regions that are unmutated in the B.1.351 and B.1.1.7 variants. Donors were largely white British and mainly female; clonal diversity was possibly underestimated. Repertoire collection took place solely once the T cell response had peaked.

As regards this clone: Its target is unknown.

The source of this sequence is an adult in good health. This chain uses TRBV30 with TRBJ1-5; tentatively, D is TRBD1 (5 bases). The specimen comprised peripheral blood, sampled on day 0 of AZD1222 vaccination. The CDR3 DNA reads TGTGCCTGGAGTGAGGGACGTGATCAGCCCCAGCATTTT. Amino acids: CAWSEGRDQPQHF.